Listed below are T cell receptor beta chains from one sample, sequenced in a study of T cell responses to AZD1222 COVID-19 vaccine. Repertoires were generated with immunoSEQ multiplex PCR, while TCRdb's copy carries only in-frame clones and drops some. This table holds some 250,000 clones, 90% to 95% found once. The input for sequencing was peripheral blood, taken 28 days after the second AZD1222 dose. The receptor source for this set is an adult who received the AZD1222 COVID-19 vaccine. Each CDR3 is given with its conserved first and last residue. The D gene is left open where the match is weak. Part of the rows lack a size; the others show once, few, many or a class for expanded clones.

J,size,V,D,CDR3,DNA
TRBJ1-4,.,TRBV5-1,.,CASSLGQFNEKLFF,TGCGCCAGCAGCTTGGGACAGTTTAATGAAAAACTGTTTTTT
TRBJ2-6,.,TRBV25-1,.,CASSRRGPPEGANVLTF,TGTGCCAGCAGTCGAAGGGGACCCCCGGAGGGGGCCAACGTCCTGACTTTC
TRBJ2-7,.,TRBV11-2,.,CASSSAAGEQYF,TGTGCCAGCAGCTCGGCAGCGGGCGAGCAGTACTTC
TRBJ1-1,.,TRBV18,.,CASSPFQGKNTEAFF,TGTGCCAGCTCACCGTTCCAGGGGAAGAACACTGAAGCTTTCTTT
TRBJ1-2,few,TRBV4-3,.,CASSQGAGMSGGYTF,TGCGCCAGCAGCCAAGGAGCAGGGATGAGCGGTGGCTACACCTTC
TRBJ2-7,.,TRBV7-2,.,CASSLPRIGSSLQEQYF,TGTGCCAGCAGCCTACCTAGGATCGGGAGCTCCTTACAAGAGCAGTACTTC
TRBJ2-1,.,TRBV4-1,.,CASSQVGFDNEQFF,TGCGCCAGCAGCCAAGTAGGGTTCGACAATGAGCAGTTCTTC
TRBJ1-6,.,TRBV7-2,.,CASSLRRNSPLHF,TGTGCCAGCAGCCTCAGGAGGAATTCACCCCTCCACTTT
TRBJ2-7,.,TRBV5-4,TRBD2,CASSSGTSGGIPSEQYF,TGTGCCAGCAGCTCCGGGACTAGCGGGGGTATCCCCTCCGAGCAGTACTTC
TRBJ1-1,.,TRBV5-1,.,CASSLGPEAFF,TGCGCCAGCAGCTTGGGCCCTGAAGCTTTCTTT
TRBJ1-4,once,TRBV11-3,.,CASIPNEKLFF,TGTGCCAGCATTCCTAATGAAAAACTGTTTTTT
TRBJ1-5,.,TRBV19,.,CASSLATVNQPQHF,TGTGCCAGTAGTTTGGCGACGGTCAATCAGCCCCAGCATTTT
TRBJ2-2,.,TRBV9,TRBD2,CASSVHSRGREVDTGELFF,TGTGCCAGCAGCGTACACTCCCGGGGGCGGGAGGTCGACACCGGGGAGCTGTTTTTT
TRBJ2-5,.,TRBV3-1/TRBV3-2,.,CASSLVNRETQYF,TGTGCCAGCAGCCTCGTCAATAGAGAGACCCAGTACTTC
TRBJ2-7,.,TRBV6-2/TRBV6-3,.,CASSYSRQDYEQYF,TGTGCCAGCAGTTACTCTCGACAGGACTACGAGCAGTACTTC
TRBJ2-1,.,TRBV5-4,TRBD1,CASSTGQGLGEQFF,TGTGCCAGCAGCACGGGACAGGGATTAGGTGAGCAGTTCTTC
TRBJ1-2,.,TRBV12-5,TRBD1,CASGFNVPGTANYGYTF,TGTGCTAGTGGTTTCAATGTTCCCGGGACAGCGAACTATGGCTACACCTTC
TRBJ1-2,.,TRBV5-1,TRBD1,CASSLRETGGYGYTF,TGCGCCAGCAGCCTGAGGGAGACAGGGGGCTATGGCTACACCTTC
TRBJ1-5,.,TRBV24-1,TRBD1,CATSEGQGLGNQPQHF,TGTGCCACCAGTGAGGGACAGGGGCTCGGCAATCAGCCCCAGCATTTT
TRBJ1-2,.,TRBV7-2,.,CASSLIGGGLGYGYTF,TGTGCCAGCAGCCTTATCGGTGGTGGCCTGGGCTATGGCTACACCTTC
TRBJ2-1,.,TRBV18,TRBD2,CASSQGTSGVNEQFF,TGTGCCAGCTCACAGGGGACTAGCGGAGTCAATGAGCAGTTCTTC
TRBJ1-3,.,TRBV7-8,TRBD1,CASSAGQGVSGNTIYF,TGTGCCAGCAGCGCCGGACAGGGTGTGTCTGGAAACACCATATATTTT
TRBJ2-5,.,TRBV5-5,TRBD2,CASSLPSGRYQETQYF,TGTGCCAGCAGCTTGCCTAGCGGGAGATATCAAGAGACCCAGTACTTC
TRBJ2-7,.,TRBV9,.,CASSVDPLSEQYF,TGTGCCAGCAGCGTAGACCCACTCAGCGAGCAGTACTTC
TRBJ1-1,.,TRBV10-3,.,CAISAAARVNTEAFF,TGTGCCATCAGTGCAGCAGCCAGAGTGAACACTGAAGCTTTCTTT
TRBJ2-1,.,TRBV9,.,CASSFQGIHNEQFF,TGTGCCAGCAGCTTCCAGGGTATCCACAATGAGCAGTTCTTC
TRBJ2-3,.,TRBV6-4,TRBD2,CASRGSGRGDTQYF,TGTGCCAGCAGAGGTAGCGGGAGGGGAGATACGCAGTATTTT
TRBJ2-7,.,TRBV5-8,.,CASSLDGGPYEQYF,TGTGCCAGCAGCTTGGACGGGGGGCCCTACGAGCAGTACTTC
TRBJ2-7,.,TRBV28,TRBD2,CASSPLAGELDEQYF,TGTGCCAGCAGCCCGCTAGCGGGAGAGCTAGACGAGCAGTACTTC
TRBJ2-7,.,TRBV11-2,.,CASSLLGAGVGEQYF,TGTGCCAGCAGCCTATTGGGGGCAGGCGTAGGCGAGCAGTACTTC
TRBJ2-7,.,TRBV7-9,TRBD2,CASSLGSSGGREQYF,TGTGCCAGCAGCTTAGGGAGTAGCGGGGGGCGGGAGCAGTACTTC
TRBJ2-7,few,TRBV23-1,.,CASSQSTGQYF,TGCGCCAGCAGTCAATCGACAGGGCAGTACTTC